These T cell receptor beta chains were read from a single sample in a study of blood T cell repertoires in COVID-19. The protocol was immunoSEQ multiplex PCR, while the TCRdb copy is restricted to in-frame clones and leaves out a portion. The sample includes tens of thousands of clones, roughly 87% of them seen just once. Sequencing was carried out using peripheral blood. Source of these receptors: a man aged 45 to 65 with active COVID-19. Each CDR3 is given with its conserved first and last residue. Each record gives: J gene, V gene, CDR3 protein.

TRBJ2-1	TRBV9	CASSVLSSGNSYNEQFF
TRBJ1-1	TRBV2	CASSGTANTEAFF
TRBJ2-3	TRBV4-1	CASSRTLSGGVTDTQYF
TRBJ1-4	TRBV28	CASSPQGLTNEKLFF
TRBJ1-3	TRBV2	CASGSGMGNTIYF
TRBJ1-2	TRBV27	CASSFGQGRGNYGYTF
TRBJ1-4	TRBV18	CASSRATSEKLFF
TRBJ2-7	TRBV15	CATSRAWGTEAYEQYF
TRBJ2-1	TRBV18	CASSPQRGEQFF
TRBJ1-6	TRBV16	CASSQDTPYNSPLHF
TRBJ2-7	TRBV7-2	CASSLGLAGLSYEQYF
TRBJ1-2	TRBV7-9	CASSPLAGLGYTF
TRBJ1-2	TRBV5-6	CASSLVSQNYGYTF
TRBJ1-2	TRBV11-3	CASSSTGKDYTF
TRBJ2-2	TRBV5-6	CASSLVSSGYTGELFF
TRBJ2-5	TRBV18	CASSPIVGAKETQYF